The T cell receptor (beta chain) under discussion was sequenced for a study of blood T cell repertoires in COVID-19. In the authors' workflow: Nucleated cell number was recorded as an estimate derived from reference gene primer amplification. Profiling relied on immunoSEQ multiplex PCR, and the TCRdb table lists in-frame clones only, not all of them. D and trimming come from the DNA, and the V and J calls and clone size come from that table. The sample has fewer than 200,000 clones; about 79% are singletons. V lost 10 bases and J lost 2, with 12 bases in between. The CDR3 consists of 13 residues. Germline V CDR1 and CDR2: MDHEN, SYDVKM.

The clonotype originates from a man aged 50-60 years who had recovered from COVID-19. The gene calls are TRBV28 and TRBJ1-5; D is unclear. Source material: PBMCs or T cells enriched from blood (not recorded which). The chain's CDR3 is CATWALGNQPQHF. The CDR3 nucleotides are TGTGCCACCTGGGCCCTGGGCAATCAGCCCCAGCATTTT.